A selection of T cell receptor beta chains follows, all from one sample in a study of T-cell reconstitution after alpha-beta-depleted transplantation in children. TCRdb re-called the PCR reads through MiXCR, storing one row per CDR3 protein. Here the sample spans hundreds of thousands of distinct CDR3 sequences, about an eighth being singletons. Specimen: PBMCs, collected before TCRalphabeta/CD19-depleted stem cell transplant. These TCRs come from a girl aged 2-9 years with congenital amegakaryocytic thrombocytopenia, due to receive a stem cell transplant. The CDR3 runs from the conserved cysteine through the conserved F or W. A D gene is named only where the DNA matches it firmly. Clone sizes are given selectively: once, few, many, or a class where the clone is expanded.

J gene: TRBJ2-1
V gene: TRBV2
clone size: few
D gene: TRBD2
CDR3 protein: CASSKIAGVGNEQFF
CDR3 DNA: TGTGCCAGCAGCAAGATAGCGGGAGTCGGCAATGAGCAGTTCTTC

J gene: TRBJ2-7
V gene: TRBV15
clone size: many
D gene: -
CDR3 protein: CATSGDSYEQYF
CDR3 DNA: TGTGCCACCAGCGGAGACAGCTACGAGCAGTACTTC

J gene: TRBJ2-1
V gene: TRBV7-8
clone size: -
D gene: -
CDR3 protein: CASSSGRIANEQFF
CDR3 DNA: TGTGCCAGCAGCTCAGGTCGTATCGCCAATGAGCAGTTCTTC

J gene: TRBJ1-1
V gene: TRBV20-1
clone size: many
D gene: -
CDR3 protein: CSADYPPGDEAFF
CDR3 DNA: TGCAGTGCTGATTACCCCCCAGGTGATGAAGCTTTCTTT

J gene: TRBJ1-2
V gene: TRBV20-1
clone size: many
D gene: -
CDR3 protein: CSARDSYGYTF
CDR3 DNA: TGCAGTGCTAGGGACAGTTATGGCTACACCTTC

J gene: TRBJ2-7
V gene: TRBV5-5
clone size: many
D gene: -
CDR3 protein: CASSSDRPYEQYF
CDR3 DNA: TGTGCCAGCAGTTCTGACAGGCCCTACGAGCAGTACTTC

J gene: TRBJ2-7
V gene: TRBV12-3/TRBV12-4
clone size: -
D gene: TRBD2
CDR3 protein: CASRAGGPEGEQYF
CDR3 DNA: TGTGCCAGCAGGGCGGGAGGGCCTGAGGGCGAGCAGTACTTC

J gene: TRBJ1-3
V gene: TRBV12-3/TRBV12-4
clone size: many
D gene: -
CDR3 protein: CASSLLAGNTIYF
CDR3 DNA: TGTGCCAGCAGTTTACTGGCCGGAAACACCATATATTTT

J gene: TRBJ2-2
V gene: TRBV10-3
clone size: few
D gene: -
CDR3 protein: CAISVGRSGELFF
CDR3 DNA: TGTGCCATCAGTGTTGGGAGGTCCGGGGAGCTGTTTTTT

J gene: TRBJ2-5
V gene: TRBV2
clone size: many
D gene: -
CDR3 protein: CASSQDRRETQYF
CDR3 DNA: TGTGCCAGCAGCCAGGACAGAAGGGAGACCCAGTACTTC

J gene: TRBJ1-1
V gene: TRBV20-1
clone size: -
D gene: -
CDR3 protein: CGAPENTEAFF
CDR3 DNA: TGCGGTGCTCCAGAGAACACTGAAGCTTTCTTT

J gene: TRBJ2-7
V gene: TRBV5-1
clone size: many
D gene: TRBD1
CDR3 protein: CASSKTGQGVYEQYF
CDR3 DNA: TGCGCCAGCAGCAAAACGGGACAGGGGGTCTACGAGCAGTACTTC

J gene: TRBJ2-1
V gene: TRBV20-1
clone size: few
D gene: -
CDR3 protein: CSARTSSFYNEQFF
CDR3 DNA: TGCAGTGCCCGTACTAGTTCCTTTTACAATGAGCAGTTCTTC

J gene: TRBJ2-1
V gene: TRBV12-3/TRBV12-4
clone size: few
D gene: -
CDR3 protein: CASSFWEPSLTYNEQFF
CDR3 DNA: TGTGCCAGCAGTTTCTGGGAGCCATCCCTTACCTACAATGAGCAGTTCTTC

J gene: TRBJ2-2
V gene: TRBV15
clone size: many
D gene: -
CDR3 protein: CATSRPQGTDFSGELFF
CDR3 DNA: TGTGCCACCAGCAGACCTCAGGGAACGGACTTCTCCGGGGAGCTGTTTTTT

J gene: TRBJ2-6
V gene: TRBV20-1
clone size: many
D gene: -
CDR3 protein: CSARLGGSGANVLTF
CDR3 DNA: TGCAGTGCTAGGTTAGGGGGCTCTGGGGCCAACGTCCTGACTTTC

J gene: TRBJ2-1
V gene: TRBV12-3/TRBV12-4
clone size: -
D gene: TRBD2
CDR3 protein: CASRSGLAGSNEQFF
CDR3 DNA: TGTGCCAGCAGATCCGGACTAGCGGGGTCCAATGAGCAGTTCTTC

J gene: TRBJ2-7
V gene: TRBV10-3
clone size: few
D gene: TRBD1
CDR3 protein: CAAMGQVGANEQYF
CDR3 DNA: TGTGCCGCCATGGGACAGGTGGGAGCGAACGAGCAGTACTTC